These T cell receptor beta chains were read from a single sample in a study of T-cell memory formation after mild COVID-19. TCRdb ran MiXCR on the 5' RACE reads and lists one entry per CDR3 protein. The table includes 210,000 or so distinct CDR3 sequences, about 11% detected once. What was sequenced was PBMCs or a T cell subset sorted from them (not recorded which). The origin of the receptors is a young man who had mild COVID-19 (a few samples of this study predate the infection). Cell type and time point are not known. Both conserved end residues are part of each CDR3. D genes are given only for firm matches. Some rows mark clone size as missing; the rest say once, few, many or name a class of expanded clone.

>.|TRBV20-1|.|TRBJ1-1
TGCAGTGCTAGTTATACAGGCGCTCTTGAAGCTTTCTTT
CSASYTGALEAFF
>few|TRBV29-1|TRBD1|TRBJ2-2
TGCAGCGTTGAGGTCGGACAGGCCACCGGGGAGCTGTTTTTT
CSVEVGQATGELFF
>many|TRBV7-8|.|TRBJ2-2
TGTGCCAGTTCGGGCCCACCCAACACCGGGGAGCTGTTTTTT
CASSGPPNTGELFF
>few|TRBV12-3/TRBV12-4|.|TRBJ2-1
TGTGCCAGCACCCCACTCGGGAATGAGCAGTTCTTC
CASTPLGNEQFF
>many|TRBV19|.|TRBJ2-4
TGTGCCAGTAGCACAGGGCAGGGTTTCAACATTCAGTACTTC
CASSTGQGFNIQYF
>.|TRBV20-1|.|TRBJ1-5
TGCAGTGCCAAAGCATTAGGCGATAGCAATCAGCCCCAGCATTTT
CSAKALGDSNQPQHF
>few|TRBV15|.|TRBJ1-6
TGTGCCACCAGTCCTCGGGGGGGTCCCGGGACACCCCTCCACTTT
CATSPRGGPGTPLHF
>.|TRBV20-1|.|TRBJ2-7
TGCAGTGCTAGAAGTCGGAGCTCCTACGAGCAGTACTTC
CSARSRSSYEQYF
>.|TRBV2|.|TRBJ1-3
TGTGCCAGCTGCCTCTCTGGAAACACCATATATTTT
CASCLSGNTIYF
>few|TRBV11-2|.|TRBJ2-3
TGTGCCAGCAGCTCGGGACCCTCGCAGTATTTT
CASSSGPSQYF
>.|TRBV5-1|.|TRBJ1-1
TGCGCCAGCAGCACGGGACCAAATCGAGCTTTCTTT
CASSTGPNRAFF
>few|TRBV7-9|TRBD2|TRBJ2-3
TGTGCCAGCACCTCTAAGCCCCAGCGGGGGAGCACAGATACGCAGTATTTT
CASTSKPQRGSTDTQYF
>.|TRBV7-2|.|TRBJ1-1
TGTGCCAGCAGCTTAGTGGGGGTCACCCCGGCAGCTTTCTTT
CASSLVGVTPAAFF
>.|TRBV7-9|TRBD1|TRBJ1-4
TGTGCCAGCAGCTTCGGGCAGGGGGTAGAAAAACTGTTTTTT
CASSFGQGVEKLFF
>.|TRBV9|.|TRBJ2-1
TGTGCCAGCAGCGTAGTCGGACAGATTTACAATGAGCAGTTCTTC
CASSVVGQIYNEQFF
>once|TRBV11-2|.|TRBJ2-6
TGTGCCAGCAGCCTTGGACGGAACTCTGGGGCCAACGTCCTGACTTTC
CASSLGRNSGANVLTF
>.|TRBV11-2|.|TRBJ2-1
TGTGCCAGCAGCTTCGACAGAACCGAGCAGTTCTTC
CASSFDRTEQFF
>.|TRBV5-1|.|TRBJ1-1
TGCGCCACCCAGCTCGGGGTTGCGGGGCCGAACACTGAAGCTTTCTTT
CATQLGVAGPNTEAFF
>.|TRBV20-1|.|TRBJ1-2
TGCAGTGGCTCAGACGGAAGTAGAAACTATGGCTACACCTTC
CSGSDGSRNYGYTF
>.|TRBV6-2/TRBV6-3|TRBD1|TRBJ2-7
TGTGCCAGCAGTAACCTCCGCCAGGGGGTCTACGAGCAGTACTTC
CASSNLRQGVYEQYF
>.|TRBV6-1|TRBD1|TRBJ2-7
TGTGCCAGCAGACAGGGGGCTCGCCTCGGAGAGGGGTACTTC
CASRQGARLGEGYF
>few|TRBV7-2|.|TRBJ1-4
TGTGCCAGCAGCTCCAGGGCTTCCCGGGAAAAACTGTTTTTT
CASSSRASREKLFF
>few|TRBV7-9|TRBD1|TRBJ2-1
TGTGCCAGCAGCTTATTCCAGGGGGCCAATGAGCAGTTCTTC
CASSLFQGANEQFF
>.|TRBV18|TRBD1|TRBJ1-4
TGTGCCAGCTCACCGGGACAGGGTCGAGAAAAACTGTTTTTT
CASSPGQGREKLFF
>.|TRBV6-5|.|TRBJ1-1
TGTGCCAGCAGGGACAGCGGAGGCACTGAAGCTTTCTTT
CASRDSGGTEAFF
>.|TRBV20-1|.|TRBJ2-7
TGCAGTGCTAGATCCGTGGGATCACACGAGCAGTACTTC
CSARSVGSHEQYF
>many|TRBV5-4|.|TRBJ1-4
TGTGCCAGCAGCTTACAGGGCGCGGAGGAAAAACTGTTTTTT
CASSLQGAEEKLFF
>many|TRBV7-2|.|TRBJ2-3
TGTGCCAGCAGCCCAGGGTTTGTGGATACGCAGTATTTT
CASSPGFVDTQYF
>few|TRBV5-1|.|TRBJ1-5
TGCGCCAGCAGCTTATTTCCAGATAGCAATCAGCCCCAGCATTTT
CASSLFPDSNQPQHF
>.|TRBV28|TRBD1|TRBJ1-4
TGTGCCAGCAGAGCCGACAGGGGGCTCGCTAATGAAAAACTGTTTTTT
CASRADRGLANEKLFF
>few|TRBV9|.|TRBJ1-2
TGTGCCAGCAGCGCTTATGGGGGTCAGGGAGTCTATGGCTACACCTTC
CASSAYGGQGVYGYTF
>.|TRBV7-2|.|TRBJ1-5
TGTGCCAGCAGCGGGCAACCTAGCAATCAGCCCAAGCATTTT
CASSGQPSNQPKHF